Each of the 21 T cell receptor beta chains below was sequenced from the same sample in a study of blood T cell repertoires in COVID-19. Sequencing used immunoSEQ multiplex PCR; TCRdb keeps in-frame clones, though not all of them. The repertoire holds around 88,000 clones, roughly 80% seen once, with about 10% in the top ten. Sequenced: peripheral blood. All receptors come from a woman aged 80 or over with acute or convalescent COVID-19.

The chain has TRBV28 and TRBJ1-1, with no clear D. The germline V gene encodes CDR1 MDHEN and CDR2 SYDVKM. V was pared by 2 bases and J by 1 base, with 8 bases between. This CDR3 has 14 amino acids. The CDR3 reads CASSLLRGNTEAFF. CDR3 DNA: TGTGCCAGCAGTTTACTTCGCGGGAACACTGAAGCTTTCTTT.

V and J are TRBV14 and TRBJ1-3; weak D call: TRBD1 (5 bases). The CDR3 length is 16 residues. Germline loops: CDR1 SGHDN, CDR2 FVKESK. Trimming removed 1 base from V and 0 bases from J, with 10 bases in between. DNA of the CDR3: TGTGCCAGCAGCCAAGTTCGGGGGTTCTCTGGAAACACCATATATTTT. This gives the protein CASSQVRGFSGNTIYF.

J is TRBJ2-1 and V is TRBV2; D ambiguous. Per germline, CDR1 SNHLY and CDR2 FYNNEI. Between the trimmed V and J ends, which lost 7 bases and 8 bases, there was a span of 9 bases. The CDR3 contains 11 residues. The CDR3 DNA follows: TGTGCCAGCACGGGTGTGGATGAGCAGTTCTTC. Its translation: CASTGVDEQFF. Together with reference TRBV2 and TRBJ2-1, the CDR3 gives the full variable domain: EPEVTQTPSHQVTQMGQEVILRCVPISNHLYFYWYRQILGQKVEFLVSFYNNEISEKSEIFDDQFSVERPDGSNFTLKIRSTKLEDSAMYFCASTGVDEQFFGPGTRLTVL.

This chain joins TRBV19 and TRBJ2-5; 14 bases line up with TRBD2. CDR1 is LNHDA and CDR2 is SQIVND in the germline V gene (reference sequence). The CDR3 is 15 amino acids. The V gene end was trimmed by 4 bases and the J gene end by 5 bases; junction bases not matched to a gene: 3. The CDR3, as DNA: TGTGCCAGTAGTAAGACTAGCGGGGGGGCGGAGACCCAGTACTTC. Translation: CASSKTSGGAETQYF.

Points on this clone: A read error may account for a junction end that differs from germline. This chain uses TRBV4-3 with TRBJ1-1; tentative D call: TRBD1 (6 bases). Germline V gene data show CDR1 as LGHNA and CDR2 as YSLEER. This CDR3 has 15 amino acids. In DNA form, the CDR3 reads TGCGCCAGCAGCCAAGAAGGGCAGGGGAACGCTGAAGCTTTCTTT. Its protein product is CASSQEGQGNAEAFF.

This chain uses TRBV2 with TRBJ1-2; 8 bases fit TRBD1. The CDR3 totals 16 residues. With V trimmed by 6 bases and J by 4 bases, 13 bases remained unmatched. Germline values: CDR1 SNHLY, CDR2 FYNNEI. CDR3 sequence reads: CASRISTTGEVYGYTF. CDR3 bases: TGTGCCAGCAGGATAAGCACGACAGGGGAAGTCTATGGCTACACCTTC.

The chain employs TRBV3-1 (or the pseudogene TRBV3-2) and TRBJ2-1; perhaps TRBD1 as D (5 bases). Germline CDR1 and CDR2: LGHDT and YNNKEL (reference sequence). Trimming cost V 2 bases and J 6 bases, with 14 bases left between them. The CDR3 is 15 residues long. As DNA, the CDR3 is TGTGCCAGCAGCCAATTAGGAATGGGGCCCAATGAGCAGTTCTTC. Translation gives CASSQLGMGPNEQFF.

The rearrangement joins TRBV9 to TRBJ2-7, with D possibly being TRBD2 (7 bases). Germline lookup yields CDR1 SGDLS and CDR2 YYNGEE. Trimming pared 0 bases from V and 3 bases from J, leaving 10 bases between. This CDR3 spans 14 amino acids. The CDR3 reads CASSVGGGHYEQYF. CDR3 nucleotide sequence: TGTGCCAGCAGCGTAGGCGGGGGCCACTACGAGCAGTACTTC.

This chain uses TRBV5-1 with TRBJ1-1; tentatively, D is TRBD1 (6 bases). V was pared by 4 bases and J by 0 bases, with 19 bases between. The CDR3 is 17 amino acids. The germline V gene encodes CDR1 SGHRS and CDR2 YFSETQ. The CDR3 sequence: CASSLIEGGSMNTEAFF. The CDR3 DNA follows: TGCGCCAGCAGCCTGATCGAGGGGGGGAGTATGAACACTGAAGCTTTCTTT.

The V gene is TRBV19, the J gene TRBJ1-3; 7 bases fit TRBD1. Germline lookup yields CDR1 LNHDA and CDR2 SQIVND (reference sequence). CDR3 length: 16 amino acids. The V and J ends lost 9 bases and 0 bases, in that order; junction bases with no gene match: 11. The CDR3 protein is CASHSTGSSSGNTIYF. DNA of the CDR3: TGTGCCAGCCACTCGACAGGGAGTTCCTCTGGAAACACCATATATTTT.

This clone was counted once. The CDR3 sequence is CASLQINYGYTF. The CDR3 nucleotides read TGTGCCAGCCTTCAGATAAACTATGGCTACACCTTC. This chain joins TRBV28 and TRBJ1-2; D unclear. Trimming pared 8 bases from V and 2 bases from J, leaving 9 bases between. CDR3 length equals 12 residues. Germline V gene lookup returns CDR1 MDHEN and CDR2 SYDVKM.

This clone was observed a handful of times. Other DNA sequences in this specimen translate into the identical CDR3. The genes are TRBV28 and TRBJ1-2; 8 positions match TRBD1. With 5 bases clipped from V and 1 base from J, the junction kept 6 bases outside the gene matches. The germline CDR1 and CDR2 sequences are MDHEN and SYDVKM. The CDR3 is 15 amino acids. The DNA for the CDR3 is TGTGCCAGCAGTCCCCGGACAGGGCTTAACTATGGCTACACCTTC. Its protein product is CASSPRTGLNYGYTF.

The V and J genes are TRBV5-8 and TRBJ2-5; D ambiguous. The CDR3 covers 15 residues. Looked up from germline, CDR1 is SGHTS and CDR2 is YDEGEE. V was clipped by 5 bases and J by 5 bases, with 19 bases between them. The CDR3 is CASSIQGGRRETQYF. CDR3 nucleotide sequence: TGTGCCAGCAGTATACAAGGTGGTCGGCGGGAGACCCAGTACTTC.

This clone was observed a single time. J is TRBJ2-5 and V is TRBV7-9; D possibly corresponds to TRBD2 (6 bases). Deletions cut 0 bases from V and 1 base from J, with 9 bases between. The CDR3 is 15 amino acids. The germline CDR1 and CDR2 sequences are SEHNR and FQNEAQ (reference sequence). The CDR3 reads CASSLAHGGQETQYF. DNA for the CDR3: TGTGCCAGCAGCTTAGCGCACGGGGGCCAAGAGACCCAGTACTTC. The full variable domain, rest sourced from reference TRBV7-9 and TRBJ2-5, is DTGVSQNPRHKITKRGQNVTFRCDPISEHNRLYWYRQTLGQGPEFLTYFQNEAQLEKSRLLSDRFSAERPKGSFSTLEIQRTEQGDSAMYLCASSLAHGGQETQYFGPGTRLLVL.

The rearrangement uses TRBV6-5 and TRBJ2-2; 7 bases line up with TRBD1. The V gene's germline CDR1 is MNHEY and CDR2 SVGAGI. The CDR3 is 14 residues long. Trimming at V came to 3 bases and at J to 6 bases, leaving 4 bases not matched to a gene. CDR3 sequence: CASSYLQGAGELFF. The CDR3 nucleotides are TGTGCCAGCAGTTATTTGCAGGGGGCCGGGGAGCTGTTTTTT.

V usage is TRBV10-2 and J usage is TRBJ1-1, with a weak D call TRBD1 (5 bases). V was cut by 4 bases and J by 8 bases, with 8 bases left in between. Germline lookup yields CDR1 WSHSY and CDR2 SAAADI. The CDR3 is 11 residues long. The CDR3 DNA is TGCGCCAGCAGTGGGGGGGGAGAAGCTTTCTTT. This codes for CASSGGGEAFF.

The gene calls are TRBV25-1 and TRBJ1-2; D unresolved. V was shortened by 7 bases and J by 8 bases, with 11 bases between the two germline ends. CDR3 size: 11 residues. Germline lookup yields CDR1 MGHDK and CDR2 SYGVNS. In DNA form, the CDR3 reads TGTGCCAGCAACGAACAGACCGGCTACACCTTC. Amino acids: CASNEQTGYTF.

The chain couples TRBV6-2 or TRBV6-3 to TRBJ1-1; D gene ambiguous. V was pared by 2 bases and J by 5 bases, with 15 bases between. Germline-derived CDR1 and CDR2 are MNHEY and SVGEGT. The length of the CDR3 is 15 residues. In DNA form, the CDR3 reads TGTGCCAGCAGTTACGCAGGCGCCGAACAAACTGAAGCTTTCTTT. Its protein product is CASSYAGAEQTEAFF.

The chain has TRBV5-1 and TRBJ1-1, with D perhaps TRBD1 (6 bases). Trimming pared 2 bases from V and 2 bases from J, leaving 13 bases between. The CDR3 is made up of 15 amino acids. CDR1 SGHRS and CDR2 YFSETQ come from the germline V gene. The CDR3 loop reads CASSFTGNTNTEAFF. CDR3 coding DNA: TGCGCCAGCAGCTTCACAGGGAACACTAACACTGAAGCTTTCTTT. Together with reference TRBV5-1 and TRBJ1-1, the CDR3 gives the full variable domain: KAGVTQTPRYLIKTRGQQVTLSCSPISGHRSVSWYQQTPGQGLQFLFEYFSETQRNKGNFPGRFSGRQFSNSRSEMNVSTLELGDSALYLCASSFTGNTNTEAFFGQGTRLTVV.

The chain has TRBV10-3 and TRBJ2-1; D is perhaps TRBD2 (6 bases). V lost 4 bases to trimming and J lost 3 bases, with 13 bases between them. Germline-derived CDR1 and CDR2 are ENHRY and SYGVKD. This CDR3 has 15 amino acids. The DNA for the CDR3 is TGTGCCATCAGTGGGCGGGGATCCCTCTACAATGAGCAGTTCTTC. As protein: CAISGRGSLYNEQFF.

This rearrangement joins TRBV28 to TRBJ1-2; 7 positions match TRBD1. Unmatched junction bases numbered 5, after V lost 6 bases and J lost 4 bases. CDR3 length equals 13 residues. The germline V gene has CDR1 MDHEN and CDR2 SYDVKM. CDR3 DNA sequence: TGTGCCAGCAGGACAGGGAATGGCTATGGCTACACCTTC. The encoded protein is CASRTGNGYGYTF.